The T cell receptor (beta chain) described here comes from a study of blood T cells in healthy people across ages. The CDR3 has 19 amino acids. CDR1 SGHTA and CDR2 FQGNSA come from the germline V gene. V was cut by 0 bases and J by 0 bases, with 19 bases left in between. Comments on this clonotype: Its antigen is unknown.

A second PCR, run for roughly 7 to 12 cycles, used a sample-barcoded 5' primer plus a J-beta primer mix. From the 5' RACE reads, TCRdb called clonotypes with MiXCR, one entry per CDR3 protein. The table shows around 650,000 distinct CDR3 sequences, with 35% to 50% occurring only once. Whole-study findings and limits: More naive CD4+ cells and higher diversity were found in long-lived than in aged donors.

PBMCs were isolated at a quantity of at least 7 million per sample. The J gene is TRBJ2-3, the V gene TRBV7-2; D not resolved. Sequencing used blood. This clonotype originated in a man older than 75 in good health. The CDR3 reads CASSLALSGQRLSTDTQYF. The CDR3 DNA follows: TGTGCCAGCAGCTTAGCTTTGTCGGGTCAGCGCCTCAGCACAGATACGCAGTATTTT.